The clone carrying this TCR beta chain was counted only a few times. This entry belongs to a study of human T cells and chemical hapten exposure. Study-level information: DPC (0.01%) was patch tested on the upper back and read at 6 days. Small discrepancies in pooled library volume mainly accounted for the varying TCR yields per sample.

Trimming left V 0 bases short and J 1 base short, with 13 bases between. CDR3 length: 17 amino acids. Per germline, CDR1 SGDLS and CDR2 YYNGEE. Library construction involved attaching unique molecular identifiers to individual cDNA molecules, which allowed quantitative, reproducible TCR counting. TCRdb used MiXCR to reprocess the RACE reads, holding one entry per CDR3 protein. The table shows some 200,000 distinct CDR3 sequences, with 20% to 25% occurring only once. As to time point: patch test 1, 2 weeks after DPC sensitization. Treatment indicated: therapeutic diphenylcyclopropenone sensitization with weekly scalp DPC.

Sequencing used whole blood, obtained in connection with sensitization to the hapten diphenylcyclopropenone (DPC). The rearrangement links TRBV9 to TRBJ2-2; TRBD2 is a possible D gene (6 bases). The clonotype originates from a woman aged 45-65 years with alopecia areata. Some clones in this sample may be carry-over from other donors' samples. CDR3 sequence reads: CASSVGLTSRNTGELFF. The CDR3 bases are TGTGCCAGCAGCGTAGGGTTAACTAGCAGGAACACCGGGGAGCTGTTTTTT. The full variable domain, rest sourced from reference TRBV9 and TRBJ2-2, is DSGVTQTPKHLITATGQRVTLRCSPRSGDLSVYWYQQSLDQGLQFLIQYYNGEERAKGNILERFSAQQFPDLHSELNLSSLELGDSALYFCASSVGLTSRNTGELFFGEGSRLTVL.